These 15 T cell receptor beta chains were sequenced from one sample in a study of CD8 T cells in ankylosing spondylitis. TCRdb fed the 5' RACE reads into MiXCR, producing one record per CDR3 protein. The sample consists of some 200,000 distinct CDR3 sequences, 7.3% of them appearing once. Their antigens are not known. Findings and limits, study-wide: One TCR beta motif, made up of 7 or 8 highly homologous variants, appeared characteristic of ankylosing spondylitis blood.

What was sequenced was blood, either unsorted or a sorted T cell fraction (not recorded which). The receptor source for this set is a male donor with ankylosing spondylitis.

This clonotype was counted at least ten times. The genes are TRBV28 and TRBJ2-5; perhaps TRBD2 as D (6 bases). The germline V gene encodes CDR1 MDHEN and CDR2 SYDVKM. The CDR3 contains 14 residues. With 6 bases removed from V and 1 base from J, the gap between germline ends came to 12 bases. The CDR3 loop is CASRIGLTQETQYF. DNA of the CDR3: TGTGCCAGCAGGATAGGACTAACCCAAGAGACCCAGTACTTC.

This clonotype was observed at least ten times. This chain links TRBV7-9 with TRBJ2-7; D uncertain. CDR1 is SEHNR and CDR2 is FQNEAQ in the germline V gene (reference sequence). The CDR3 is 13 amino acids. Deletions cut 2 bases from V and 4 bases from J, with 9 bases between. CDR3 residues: CASSLTTHYEQYF. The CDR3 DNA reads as TGTGCCAGCAGCTTAACTACACATTACGAGCAGTACTTC.

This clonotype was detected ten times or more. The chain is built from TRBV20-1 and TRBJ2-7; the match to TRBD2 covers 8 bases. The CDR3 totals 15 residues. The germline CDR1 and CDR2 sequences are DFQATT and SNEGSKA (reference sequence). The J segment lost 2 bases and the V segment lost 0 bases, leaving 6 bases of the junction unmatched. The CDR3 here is CSARDRGGPTYEQYF. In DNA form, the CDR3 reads TGCAGTGCTAGAGATCGCGGGGGGCCTACCTACGAGCAGTACTTC.

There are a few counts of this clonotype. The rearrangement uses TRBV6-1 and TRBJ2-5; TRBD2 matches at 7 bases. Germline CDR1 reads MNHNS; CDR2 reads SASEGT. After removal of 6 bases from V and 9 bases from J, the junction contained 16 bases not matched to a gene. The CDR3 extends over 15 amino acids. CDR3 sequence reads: CASRFRGSVLGAQYF. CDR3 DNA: TGTGCCAGCAGATTCCGCGGGAGTGTCTTAGGGGCCCAGTACTTC.

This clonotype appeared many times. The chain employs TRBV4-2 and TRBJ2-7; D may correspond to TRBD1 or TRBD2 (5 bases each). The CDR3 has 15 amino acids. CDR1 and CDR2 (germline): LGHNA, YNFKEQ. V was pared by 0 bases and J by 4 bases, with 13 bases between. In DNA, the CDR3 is TGTGCCAGCAGCCAAGAGGTGGGACCACAATACGAGCAGTACTTC. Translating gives CASSQEVGPQYEQYF.

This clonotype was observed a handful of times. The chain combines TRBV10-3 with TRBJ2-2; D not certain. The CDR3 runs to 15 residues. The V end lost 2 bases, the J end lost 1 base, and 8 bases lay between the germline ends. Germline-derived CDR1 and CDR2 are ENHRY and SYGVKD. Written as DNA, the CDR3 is TGTGCCATCAGTGAGCCACCTCAGAACACCGGGGAGCTGTTTTTT. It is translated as CAISEPPQNTGELFF.

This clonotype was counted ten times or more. The CDR3 nucleotides are TGTGCCAGCAGCGTAGCGGGGGGATCCATGAACACTGAAGCTTTCTTT. It yields the protein CASSVAGGSMNTEAFF. The V gene is TRBV9, the J gene TRBJ1-1; TRBD1 might be the D (5 bases). The ends were cut back, 0 bases at V and 0 bases at J, with 12 bases in the middle. The CDR3 runs to 16 residues. CDR1 is SGDLS, CDR2 YYNGEE, per germline.

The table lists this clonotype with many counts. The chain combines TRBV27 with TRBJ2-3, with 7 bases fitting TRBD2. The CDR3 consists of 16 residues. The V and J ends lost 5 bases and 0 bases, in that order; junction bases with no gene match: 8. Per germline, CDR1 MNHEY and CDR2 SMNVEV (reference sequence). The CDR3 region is CASSPRDYPSTDTQYF. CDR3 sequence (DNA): TGTGCCAGCAGTCCCAGGGACTACCCGAGCACAGATACGCAGTATTTT.

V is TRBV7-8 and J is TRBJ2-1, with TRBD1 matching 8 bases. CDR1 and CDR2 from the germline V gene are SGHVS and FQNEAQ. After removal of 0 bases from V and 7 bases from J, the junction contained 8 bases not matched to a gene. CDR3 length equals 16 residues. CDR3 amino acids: CASSLAVAGGGNEQFF. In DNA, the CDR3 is TGTGCCAGCAGCTTAGCCGTGGCAGGGGGCGGGAATGAGCAGTTCTTC.

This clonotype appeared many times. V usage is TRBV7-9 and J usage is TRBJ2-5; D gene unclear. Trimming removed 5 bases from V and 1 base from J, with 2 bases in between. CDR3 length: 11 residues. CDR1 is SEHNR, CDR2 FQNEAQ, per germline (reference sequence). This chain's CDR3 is CASSGQETQYF. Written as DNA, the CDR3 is TGTGCCAGCAGCGGCCAAGAGACCCAGTACTTC.

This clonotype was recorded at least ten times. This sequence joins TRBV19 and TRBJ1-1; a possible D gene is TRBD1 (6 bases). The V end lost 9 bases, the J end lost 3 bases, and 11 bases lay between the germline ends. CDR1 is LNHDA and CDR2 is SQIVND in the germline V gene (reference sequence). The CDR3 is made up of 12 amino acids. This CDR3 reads CASNQGYTEAFF. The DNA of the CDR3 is TGTGCCAGCAACCAGGGGTACACTGAAGCTTTCTTT.

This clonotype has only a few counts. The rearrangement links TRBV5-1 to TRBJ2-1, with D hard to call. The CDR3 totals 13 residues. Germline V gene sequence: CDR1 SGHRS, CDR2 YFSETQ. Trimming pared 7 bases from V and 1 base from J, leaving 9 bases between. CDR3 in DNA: TGCGCCAGCTCCCCGTTTTCCTACAATGAGCAGTTCTTC. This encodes CASSPFSYNEQFF.

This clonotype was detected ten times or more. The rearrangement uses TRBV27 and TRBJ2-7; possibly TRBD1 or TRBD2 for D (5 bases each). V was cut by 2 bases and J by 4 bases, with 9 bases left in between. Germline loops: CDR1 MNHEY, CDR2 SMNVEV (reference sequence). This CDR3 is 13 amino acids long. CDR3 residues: CASSLGTRYEQYF. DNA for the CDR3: TGTGCCAGCAGTTTAGGGACCAGGTACGAGCAGTACTTC.

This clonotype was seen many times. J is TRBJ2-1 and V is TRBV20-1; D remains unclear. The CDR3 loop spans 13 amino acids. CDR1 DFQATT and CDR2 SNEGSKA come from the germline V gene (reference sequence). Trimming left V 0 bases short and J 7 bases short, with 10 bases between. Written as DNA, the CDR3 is TGCAGTGCTAGAGATACTCGTGGTAATGAGCAGTTCTTC. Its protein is CSARDTRGNEQFF.

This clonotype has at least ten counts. CDR3 region: CASSFGQGNYGYTF. The DNA for the CDR3 is TGTGCCAGCAGTTTTGGGCAGGGGAACTATGGCTACACCTTC. V and J are TRBV27 and TRBJ1-2; TRBD1 is a possible D gene (6 bases). Germline-derived CDR1 and CDR2 are MNHEY and SMNVEV (reference sequence). V lost 3 bases and J lost 2, with 10 bases in between. The CDR3 consists of 14 residues.